Below, one T cell receptor beta chain is given with its context. Its antigen is unknown. Per-base quality was not reported, and no clone a single base away is much larger than it. The data originate from a study of cytomegalovirus exposure and HLA in healthy donors (TCRdb year 2017). For the wider study: In an earlier analysis of roughly 500 of the donors, 250 to 300 Gb of sequence data and approximately 100 million unique TCR beta sequences from 180 million or so T cells were reported. Roughly 5 DR-DQ haplotypes were handled as single units for association and clustering, since linkage in the cohort was strong. An earlier analysis of approximately 500 of the donors applied high-throughput TCR beta sequencing to assess whether each TCR beta V gene segment acted as functional or pseudogenic. HLA typing included class I and class II loci at four-digit resolution. Among about 370 genotyped donors of the cohort, an average of around 250,000 unique TCR beta nucleotide sequences was sequenced per donor, of which about 18% were non-productive. A later genetic analysis took genome-wide SNP genotypes for about 65% of the roughly 670 donors and used that subset as a discovery cohort. Besides the first cohort of more than 650 subjects, a separate validation cohort made up of over 100 different subjects was used. The T cell repertoires of around 670 subjects were profiled by immunosequencing and related to cytomegalovirus serostatus. High-throughput TCR immunosequencing, statistical association of individual TCRs with disease status, and machine learning were combined to predict cytomegalovirus infection status. A later analysis re-examined previously published TCR beta repertoires from more than 650 donors and added high-resolution HLA genotyping to investigate patterns of TCR occurrence. Of the roughly 410 genotyped donors, 81% were placed in the genetic ancestry cluster associated with self-reported Caucasian donors. An early release covering around 630 HLA-typed donors comprised about 310 gigabases of sequencing data and approximately 80 million unique TCR sequences. Every discovery cohort repertoire had been produced on one sequencing platform. Typing coverage varied by locus: roughly 620-630 donors for A, B, C, DRB1 and DQB1; some 520 for DQA1; over 600 for DPA1; more than 450 for DPB1. In the later analysis, no new phenotypic data were used to find candidate immune exposures; instead, reliance was placed on TCR beta sequences and their occurrence across donors. Donor age, sex, ethnicity and CMV serostatus were collected together with the repertoire data. The study aimed to test whether signatures of past pathogen exposure could be identified by cataloging public T cell receptors. Results the study describes overall, beyond this receptor: Correlated functional status among segregating V segments might be attributable to linkage disequilibrium, but an unknown experimental factor could not be ruled out. Because HLA typing was unavailable for some donors at each locus, only the typed subset was used in association tests. The 87-base-pair reads could not distinguish some IMGT-functional V segments, including TRBV6-2 and TRBV6-3, so those segments were excluded. The authors suggested that the approach could potentially be generalized to other disease states and immunological phenotypes. According to a later analysis, TCR association rates differed among HLA loci, with DRB1 alleles showing the most associated TCRs and HLA-C alleles showing the fewest. In a later analysis, most CMV-associated TCR beta chains were found to appear HLA-restricted, with HLA associations seemingly driven largely by CMV exposure. The only immune exposure information available for the cohort was CMV serostatus. A further reported finding was that TCR beta sequences accurately predicted the HLA-A and HLA-B alleles for most subjects in the first cohort. A later analysis found that HLA-associated TCR beta chains were more clonally expanded and had lower generation probabilities than equally common non-associated chains. Cytomegalovirus status was reported to be diagnosed by the classifier with high specificity and sensitivity in both the original and validation cohorts. In an earlier analysis of 450 to 750 of the donors, most TCR beta V segments appeared in productive rearrangements about 87% or about 30% of the time, broadly matching IMGT annotations. In a later analysis, several top co-occurrence clusters were reported to appear linked to parvovirus B19, influenza, CMV and Epstein-Barr virus. Most TCR sequences were seen in very few donors, while some public TCRs were found in many individuals. In this cohort, only TCR beta chains were sequenced, and detectable features were limited by the absence of alpha or paired-chain data. At a false discovery rate of 0.05, a later analysis linked under 20,000 TCR beta sequences to specific HLA alleles. A cluster of highly shared sequence variants was judged likely to be a technical artifact of the sequencing pipeline. The study gave a list of around 170 TCR beta chains associated with cytomegalovirus. An association between a missense DCLRE1C variant and V-gene and J-gene trimming of TCR beta chains was found in a later genetic analysis and replicated in an independent cohort. Three of the identified cytomegalovirus-associated TCR beta chains were confirmed in vitro to be specific for cytomegalovirus antigens. Assigning TCR associations to individual alleles was difficult when HLA alleles, especially DR and DQ, strongly co-occurred. Presence/absence analyses assumed roughly uniform sequencing depth across donors, an assumption that may not hold. Because counts were too low, 15 to 20 rarely observed V segments, including chromosome 9 orphons, were excluded from the earlier analysis of under 650 of the donors. Compared with the roughly 720-donor mean, donors in an Asian-associated ancestry cluster had fewer N-insertions in productive TCRs, according to a later genetic analysis.

CDR1 and CDR2 were assigned from the germline V gene (reference sequence) as GTSNPN and SVGIG. The CDR3 spans 13 residues, from the cysteine through the phenylalanine. The entry retains the CDR3 DNA only, 39 bases that are in frame from base 1. Trimming at the junction amounts to 0 bases on V and 2 bases on J, and the germline ends lie 6 bases apart. The receptor library was made with the immunoSEQ multiplex PCR assay. The multiplex PCR relied on a mix of 60 forward primers for TCR Vbeta segments and 13 reverse primers for TCR Jbeta segments. A multiplex PCR assay on genomic DNA amplified the CDR3 region of rearranged TCR beta genes. On the Illumina HiSeq System, the amplified TCR beta libraries were sequenced as 87-base-pair reads. Per the original workflow: In a later analysis, 80 million or so unique TCR beta chains were counted across the 500 to 850 repertoires, and approximately 9.9 million of these chains were shared by at least two donors. Raw reads were error-corrected and collapsed into unique sequences by a nearest-neighbor algorithm in which closely related sequences were merged to remove PCR and sequencing errors. CDR3 sequences were aligned to IMGT reference sequences to assign V, D and J gene segments. For a sequence to be retained, a match of at least six nucleotides was required to both a V gene segment and a J gene segment. A rearrangement counted as productive if the CDR3 had no stop codons and remained in frame with V and J, and every other rearrangement counted as non-productive. Following IMGT convention, CDR3 was defined as the stretch from the second conserved V-encoded cysteine to the conserved J-encoded phenylalanine. Sequences without an unambiguous match to a single V gene segment were excluded from the earlier analysis of 587 of the donors. An earlier analysis of some 500 of the donors classified V segments as functional when productive rearrangements were above 56.7% and as segregating when the standard deviation between donors was above 5%. A statistical classification framework was developed to diagnose cytomegalovirus status using the catalog of TCR beta chain sequences. A later analysis assigned V and J genes by comparing TCR nucleotide sequences with IMGT/GENE-DB human TR gene sequences. Using the TCRdist pipeline, a later analysis assigned CDR3 sequences along with most-parsimonious VDJ recombination scenarios. In a later analysis, each TCR beta chain was defined by its CDR3 amino acid sequence together with its V-gene family, and reads lacking a unique V-gene family were excluded. In a later analysis, approximately 640 highly shared, low-generation-probability nucleotide sequences were removed to address suspected cross-contamination and a sequencing artifact. A later analysis calculated a clonal expansion index for each public chain from normalized within-repertoire ranks of inferred template counts. In a later analysis, generation probabilities were computed with a VDJ recombination model fitted to out-of-frame rearrangements, and the resulting probabilities were checked against IGoR. In a later analysis, hypergeometric tests were used to score TCR-TCR, TCR-HLA and TCR-CMV co-occurrence, with a repertoire-size bias correction applied to TCR pairs. In a later analysis, false discovery rates were estimated by permuting HLA or CMV assignments 20 times. In a later analysis, co-occurring TCRs were grouped with DBSCAN, and TCRdist sequence similarity was added when clustering was performed within HLA-allele-positive subsets. Repertoires with fewer than 30,000 or more than 120,000 public chains were left out of co-occurrence clustering, as were several repertoires with anomalous nucleotide sharing. TCRdb mirrors the immuneACCESS table, restricted to in-frame sequences. Some clones are absent from its copies; in checked studies, under half trace to an unresolved V gene, and the reason for the others is unknown. V, J and clone size reflect that table, while D and trimming were determined from the DNA. This sample is represented by about 130,000 clones; 80% to 85% of them were singletons. 0.7% of the sample is held by the ten biggest clonotypes.

The cohort consisted of hundreds of healthy bone marrow donors. All cohort members were sampled while nominally healthy, although unrecorded immune exposures were likely present. The donor tested CMV seronegative and was one of the 352 seronegative cohort members. Every donor gave a peripheral blood sample, and the peripheral blood mononuclear cells from that sample were used for TCR beta sequencing. The Qiagen DNeasy Blood Extraction Kit was used to extract genomic DNA from the blood cell samples. This receptor chain uses TRBV30 and TRBJ2-3; the D segment cannot be called with confidence. Sample: PBMCs. This clonotype originated in a man aged 18-30 years in good health and CMV-seronegative. CDR3 protein: CAWSVSLTDTQYF. The DNA sequence is given as TGTGCCTGGAGTGTATCACTCACAGATACGCAGTATTTT.